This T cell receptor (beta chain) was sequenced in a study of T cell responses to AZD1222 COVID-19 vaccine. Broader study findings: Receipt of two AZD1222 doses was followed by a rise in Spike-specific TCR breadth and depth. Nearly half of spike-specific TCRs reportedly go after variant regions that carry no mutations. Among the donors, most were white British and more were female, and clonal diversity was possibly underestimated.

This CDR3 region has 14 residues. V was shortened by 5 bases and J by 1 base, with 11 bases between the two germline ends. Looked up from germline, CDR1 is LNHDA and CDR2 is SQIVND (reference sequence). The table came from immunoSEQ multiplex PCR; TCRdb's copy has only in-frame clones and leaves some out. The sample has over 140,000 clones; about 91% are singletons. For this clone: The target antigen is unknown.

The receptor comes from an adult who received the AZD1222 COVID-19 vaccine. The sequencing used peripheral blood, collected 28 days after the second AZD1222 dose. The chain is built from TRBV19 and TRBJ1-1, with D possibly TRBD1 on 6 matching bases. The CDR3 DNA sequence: TGTGCCAGTAGTTTCTTACAGGGGAACACTGAAGCTTTCTTT. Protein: CASSFLQGNTEAFF.